Listed below are T cell receptor beta chains from one sample, sequenced in a study of T cell responses to AZD1222 COVID-19 vaccine. Clones were sequenced by immunoSEQ multiplex PCR, and TCRdb holds only the in-frame ones, with some missing. This table holds about 200,000 clones, approximately 93% found once. This specimen was peripheral blood, taken 28 days after the second AZD1222 dose. Receptor source: an adult who received the AZD1222 COVID-19 vaccine. Both conserved end residues are part of each CDR3. A D gene is named only where the DNA matches it firmly. Some rows have no size entry. The others give once, few or many, or a class for an expanded clone.

d_gene	j_gene	abundance	v_gene	CDR3nt	CDR3aa
TRBD1	TRBJ1-3	.	TRBV10-3	TGTGCCATCAGACCCAGGGGGGAGGTTGGAAACACCATATATTTT	CAIRPRGEVGNTIYF
.	TRBJ1-1	.	TRBV4-1	TGCGCCAGCAGCCAAGAATCGGCGAACCTGATAGGGGAAGCTTTCTTT	CASSQESANLIGEAFF
.	TRBJ2-1	.	TRBV6-5	TGTGCCAGCAGTCCCCTCTCACAGGGTACCAGTGAGCAGTTCTTC	CASSPLSQGTSEQFF
.	TRBJ1-4	.	TRBV9	TGTGCCAGCAGCGGATCTGGGGCGCGTAATGAAAAACTGTTTTTT	CASSGSGARNEKLFF
.	TRBJ1-2	.	TRBV4-1	TGCGCCAGCAGCCAAACAGGGAGGTATGGCTACACCTTC	CASSQTGRYGYTF
.	TRBJ1-1	.	TRBV7-2	TGTGCCAGCAGCTTAGGGGGCAGGTCAGCGAACACTGAAGCTTTCTTT	CASSLGGRSANTEAFF
.	TRBJ2-1	.	TRBV27	TGTGCCAGCAGTTTATCCCGGGGGTTCGGCAATGAGCAGTTCTTC	CASSLSRGFGNEQFF
TRBD2	TRBJ2-1	.	TRBV19	TGTGCCAGTAGTACCGGGACTAGCGGGGGGACTGAGCAGTTCTTC	CASSTGTSGGTEQFF
.	TRBJ1-1	.	TRBV7-2	TGTGCCAGCAGCTTATTGGGCATGAACACTGAAGCTTTCTTT	CASSLLGMNTEAFF
.	TRBJ1-2	.	TRBV7-9	TGTGCCAGCAGCTTATTGAAGGGGGCTAACTATGGCTACACCTTC	CASSLLKGANYGYTF
.	TRBJ2-3	.	TRBV27	TGTGCCAGCAGTTTGGGGGGGGCCATCACAGATACGCAGTATTTT	CASSLGGAITDTQYF
.	TRBJ2-6	.	TRBV19	TGTGCCAGTAGTATAGATCTGTTCTCTGGGGCCAACGTCCTGACTTTC	CASSIDLFSGANVLTF
.	TRBJ1-1	once	TRBV3-1/TRBV3-2	TGTGCCAGCAGCTCCCCGGTTATGAACACTGAAGCTTTCTTT	CASSSPVMNTEAFF
.	TRBJ2-7	.	TRBV27	TGTGCCAGCAGTTCCAGGCCCGGGTTCAACTACGAGCAGTACTTC	CASSSRPGFNYEQYF
.	TRBJ1-2	.	TRBV21-1	TGTGCCAGCAGCAAAACGGGGGTGGGGTACGACTATGGCTACACCTTC	CASSKTGVGYDYGYTF
TRBD1	TRBJ2-5	.	TRBV5-1	TGCGCCAGCAGCCGGGACAGGGGCCAAGAGACCCAGTACTTC	CASSRDRGQETQYF
TRBD2	TRBJ2-5	.	TRBV2	TGTGCCAGCAGGAAGCTAGCGGGGGGCGGGGAGACCCAGTACTTC	CASRKLAGGGETQYF
.	TRBJ1-5	.	TRBV11-2	TGTGCCAGCAGCATGGGACAAGTCAATCAGCCCCAGCATTTT	CASSMGQVNQPQHF
.	TRBJ2-7	once	TRBV7-2	TGTGCCAGCAGGAAGGGAGATTTGGGCGAGCAGTACTTC	CASRKGDLGEQYF
TRBD2	TRBJ2-7	few	TRBV12-5	TGTGCCGCCTTAGGTGGTAGCGGGTACATGAGCTCCTACGAGCAGTACTTC	CAALGGSGYMSSYEQYF
.	TRBJ1-1	.	TRBV2	TGTGCCAGCAGTGAGCAGGTGAACACTGAAGCTTTCTTT	CASSEQVNTEAFF
.	TRBJ1-1	.	TRBV29-1	TGCAGCGTTTGGGGGACATTGAACACTGAAGCTTTCTTT	CSVWGTLNTEAFF
TRBD2	TRBJ2-2	.	TRBV20-1	TGCAGTGCTAGTGGGGGAGCGGGGGGGCCCACCGGGGAGCTGTTTTTT	CSASGGAGGPTGELFF
TRBD1	TRBJ1-1	.	TRBV24-1	TGTGCCACCAGGACGACAGGGAGCCCTGAAGCTTTCTTT	CATRTTGSPEAFF
.	TRBJ1-3	.	TRBV21-1	TGTGCCAGCAGCACTCGAGACTCTGGAAACACCATATATTTT	CASSTRDSGNTIYF
.	TRBJ1-2	.	TRBV9	TGTGCCAGCAGTAACAGGTATCCCGTTGATGGCTACACCTTC	CASSNRYPVDGYTF
.	TRBJ1-5	.	TRBV3-1/TRBV3-2	TGTGCCAGCAGCCAAGCCTCCCCCCGGCTCAATCAGCCCCAGCATTTT	CASSQASPRLNQPQHF
TRBD1	TRBJ2-5	.	TRBV6-5	TGTGCCAGCACGGGCAGACAGGGGAGGCGGACCCAGTACTTC	CASTGRQGRRTQYF
.	TRBJ1-4	.	TRBV5-4	TGTGCCAGCAGCTTGGGGGCGGCTAATGAAAAACTGTTTTTT	CASSLGAANEKLFF
.	TRBJ2-3	.	TRBV7-9	TGTGCCAGCAGCCAGGGGTTTTTCACAGATACGCAGTATTTT	CASSQGFFTDTQYF
.	TRBJ2-2	.	TRBV5-1	TGCGCCAGCAGCTTGGGGTCAATGACAAGGACCGGGGAGCTGTTTTTT	CASSLGSMTRTGELFF
TRBD2	TRBJ2-1	.	TRBV13	TGTGCCAGCAGCCTCGGCAGCGGGGGGCCGTTCTTC	CASSLGSGGPFF
.	TRBJ1-2	.	TRBV3-1/TRBV3-2	TGTGCCAGCAGCCAGGTTTGGGGGGGACGGACCTATGGCTACACCTTC	CASSQVWGGRTYGYTF
TRBD2	TRBJ2-3	.	TRBV7-7	TGTGCCAGCAGCTTAGGACTAGCGGGCACAGATACGCAGTATTTT	CASSLGLAGTDTQYF
.	TRBJ2-1	.	TRBV7-9	TGTGCCAGCAGCTTATCGGCCAGCTACAATGAGCAGTTCTTC	CASSLSASYNEQFF
TRBD1	TRBJ1-5	.	TRBV7-2	TGTGCCAGCAGCTTACATGACAGGGGCAATCAGCCCCAGCATTTT	CASSLHDRGNQPQHF
.	TRBJ1-5	.	TRBV6-5	TGTGCCAGCACCGTTAATAGCAATCAGCCCCAGCATTTT	CASTVNSNQPQHF
.	TRBJ1-1	.	TRBV9	TGTGCCAGCAGCGTAGGGGGTCAGGGTATGATGGACACTGAAGCTTTCTTT	CASSVGGQGMMDTEAFF
.	TRBJ2-1	.	TRBV10-1	TGCGCCAGCAGTGAGTCTACTAGTAATCCCAATGAGCAGTTCTTC	CASSESTSNPNEQFF
.	TRBJ2-4	.	TRBV29-1	TGCAGCTTGGACGGGACCAAAAACATTCAGTACTTC	CSLDGTKNIQYF
.	TRBJ1-1	.	TRBV7-8	TGTGCCAGCACCACCACAACAGGGTTACGAGAAGCTTTCTTT	CASTTTTGLREAFF
TRBD1	TRBJ2-7	.	TRBV6-5	TGTGCCAGCAGTTACCTAAGGACAGGGGAAGGTTACGAGCAGTACTTC	CASSYLRTGEGYEQYF